The entry below describes one T cell receptor (beta chain). Antigen unknown. V lost 3 bases and J lost 7, with 15 bases in between. This CDR3 is built from 14 residues. Germline CDR1 is LGHDT and CDR2 is YNNKEL (reference sequence). Unexposed donor CD4+ T cells date from about 2011-2018, before the COVID-19 pandemic. Naive and memory CD4+ T cells were separated from cryopreserved PBMCs. The data stem from a study of CD4 T cells in relation to SARS-CoV-2 and coronaviruses. Data came from immunoSEQ multiplex PCR; TCRdb stores just in-frame clones and leaves some out. The repertoire holds roughly 68,000 clones, with more than 85% as singletons. Study-wide findings and caveats: In around 60% of donors, memory CD4+ clonotypes crossrecognized SARS-CoV-2 and at least one common cold coronavirus spike. Crossreactivity was assessed only for spike protein, not other viral proteins.

The origin of this receptor is a human donor in good health. The specimen sequenced was naive CD4+ T cells from PBMCs. The subset here: naive CD4+ T cells isolated by negative enrichment. This chain links TRBV3-1 (or the pseudogene TRBV3-2) with TRBJ1-1; D gene uncertain. CDR3 amino acids: CASSQGIRVGEAFF. The CDR3 coding sequence is TGTGCCAGCAGCCAGGGCATCCGGGTGGGTGAAGCTTTCTTT.